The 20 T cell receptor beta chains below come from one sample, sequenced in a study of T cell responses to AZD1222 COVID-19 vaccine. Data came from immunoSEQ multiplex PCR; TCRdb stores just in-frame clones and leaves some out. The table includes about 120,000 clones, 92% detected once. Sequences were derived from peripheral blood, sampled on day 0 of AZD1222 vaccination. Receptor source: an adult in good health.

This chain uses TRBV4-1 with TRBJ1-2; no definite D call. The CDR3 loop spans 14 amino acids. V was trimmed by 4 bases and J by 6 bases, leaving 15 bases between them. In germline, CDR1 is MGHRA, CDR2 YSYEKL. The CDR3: CASSLSRLDDGYTF. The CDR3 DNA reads TGCGCCAGCAGCCTCTCTCGACTCGATGATGGCTACACCTTC.

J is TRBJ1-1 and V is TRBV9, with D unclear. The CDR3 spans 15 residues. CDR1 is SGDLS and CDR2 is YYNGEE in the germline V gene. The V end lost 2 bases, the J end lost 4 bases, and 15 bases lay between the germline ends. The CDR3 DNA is TGTGCCAGCAGCGTCGACCCACTGCCGGGCACTGAAGCTTTCTTT. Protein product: CASSVDPLPGTEAFF. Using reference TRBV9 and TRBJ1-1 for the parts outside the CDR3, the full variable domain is DSGVTQTPKHLITATGQRVTLRCSPRSGDLSVYWYQQSLDQGLQFLIQYYNGEERAKGNILERFSAQQFPDLHSELNLSSLELGDSALYFCASSVDPLPGTEAFFGQGTRLTVV.

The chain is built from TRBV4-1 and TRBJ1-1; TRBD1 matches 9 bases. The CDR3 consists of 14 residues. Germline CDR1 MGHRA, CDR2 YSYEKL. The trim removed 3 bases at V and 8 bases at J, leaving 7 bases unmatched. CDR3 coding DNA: TGCGCCAGCAGCCAGACAGGGGGTCGGGCCGAAGCTTTCTTT. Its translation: CASSQTGGRAEAFF.

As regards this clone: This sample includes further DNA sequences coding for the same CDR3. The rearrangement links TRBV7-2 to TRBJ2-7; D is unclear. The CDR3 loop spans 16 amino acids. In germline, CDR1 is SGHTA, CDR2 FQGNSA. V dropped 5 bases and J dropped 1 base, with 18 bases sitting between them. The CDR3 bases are TGTGCCAGCAGCCTATCTCACCAACCCCCGTCCTACGAGCAGTACTTC. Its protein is CASSLSHQPPSYEQYF.

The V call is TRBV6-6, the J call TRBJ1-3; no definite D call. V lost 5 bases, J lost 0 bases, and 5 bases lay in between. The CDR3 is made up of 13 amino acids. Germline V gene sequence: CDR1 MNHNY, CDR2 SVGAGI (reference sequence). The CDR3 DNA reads TGTGCCAGCAGTCTCCTCTCTGGAAACACCATATATTTT. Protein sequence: CASSLLSGNTIYF.

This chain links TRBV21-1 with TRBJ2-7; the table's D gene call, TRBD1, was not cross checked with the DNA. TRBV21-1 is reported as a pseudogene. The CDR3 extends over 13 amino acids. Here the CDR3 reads CASRGLTVQEQYF. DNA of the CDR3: TGTGCCAGCAGGGGTCTGACAGTTCAGGAGCAGTACTTC.

The CDR3 DNA follows: TGCGCCAGCAGCCTATCCATGTACCAAGAGACCCAGTACTTC. Protein sequence: CASSLSMYQETQYF. The chain employs TRBV5-1 and TRBJ2-5; D unresolved. V was cut by 4 bases and J by 0 bases, with 10 bases left in between. This CDR3 has 14 amino acids. CDR1 SGHRS and CDR2 YFSETQ come from the germline V gene. Full variable domain (missing parts from reference TRBV5-1 and TRBJ2-5): KAGVTQTPRYLIKTRGQQVTLSCSPISGHRSVSWYQQTPGQGLQFLFEYFSETQRNKGNFPGRFSGRQFSNSRSEMNVSTLELGDSALYLCASSLSMYQETQYFGPGTRLLVL.

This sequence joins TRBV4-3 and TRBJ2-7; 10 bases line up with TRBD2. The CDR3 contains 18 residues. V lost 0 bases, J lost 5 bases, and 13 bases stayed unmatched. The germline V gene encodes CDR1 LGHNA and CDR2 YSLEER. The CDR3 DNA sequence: TGCGCCAGCAGCCAAGATCCCCTCCGGGCTAGCGGGAGTCACGAGCAGTACTTC. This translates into CASSQDPLRASGSHEQYF.

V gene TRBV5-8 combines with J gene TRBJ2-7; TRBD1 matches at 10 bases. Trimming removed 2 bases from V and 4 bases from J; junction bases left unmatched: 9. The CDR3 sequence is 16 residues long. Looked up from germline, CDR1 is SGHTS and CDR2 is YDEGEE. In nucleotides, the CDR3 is TGTGCCAGCAGCTTCGGGACAGGGGCAGGAAAGTACGAGCAGTACTTC. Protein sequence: CASSFGTGAGKYEQYF.

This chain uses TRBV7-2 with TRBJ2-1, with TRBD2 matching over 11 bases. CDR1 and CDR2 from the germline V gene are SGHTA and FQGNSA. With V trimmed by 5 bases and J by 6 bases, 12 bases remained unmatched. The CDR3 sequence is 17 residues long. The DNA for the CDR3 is TGTGCCAGCAGCCCCCCGGTAGGGCTAGCGGGAGGCAATGAGCAGTTCTTC. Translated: CASSPPVGLAGGNEQFF.

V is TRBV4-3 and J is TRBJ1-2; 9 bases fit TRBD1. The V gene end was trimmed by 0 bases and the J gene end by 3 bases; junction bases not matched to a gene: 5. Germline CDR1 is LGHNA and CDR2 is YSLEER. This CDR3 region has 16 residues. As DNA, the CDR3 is TGCGCCAGCAGCCAAGATAGGACAGGGGAGTACTATGGCTACACCTTC. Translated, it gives CASSQDRTGEYYGYTF.

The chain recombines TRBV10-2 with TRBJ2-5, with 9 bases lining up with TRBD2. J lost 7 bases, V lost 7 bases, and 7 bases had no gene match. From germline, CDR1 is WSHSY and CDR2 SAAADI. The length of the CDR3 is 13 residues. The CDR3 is CASKGLALGTQYF. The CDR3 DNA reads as TGCGCCAGCAAAGGACTAGCGCTCGGGACCCAGTACTTC.

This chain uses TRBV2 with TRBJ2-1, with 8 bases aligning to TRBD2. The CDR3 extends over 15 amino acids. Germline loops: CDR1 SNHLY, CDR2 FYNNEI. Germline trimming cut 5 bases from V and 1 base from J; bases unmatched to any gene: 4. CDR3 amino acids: CASSQSGGSYNEQFF. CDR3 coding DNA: TGTGCCAGCAGTCAGAGCGGGGGATCCTACAATGAGCAGTTCTTC.

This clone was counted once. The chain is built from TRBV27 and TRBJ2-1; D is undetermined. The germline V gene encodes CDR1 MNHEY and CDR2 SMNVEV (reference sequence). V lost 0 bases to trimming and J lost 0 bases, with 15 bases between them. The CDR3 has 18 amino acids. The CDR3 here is CASSLSRWPDGSYNEQFF. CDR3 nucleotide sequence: TGTGCCAGCAGTTTATCCCGGTGGCCGGACGGCTCCTACAATGAGCAGTTCTTC.

CDR3 residues: CASSPGQDEAFF. The CDR3 nucleotides read TGTGCCAGCAGCCCGGGACAAGACGAAGCTTTCTTT. The genes are TRBV11-3 and TRBJ1-1; the D gene is possibly TRBD1 (6 bases). The CDR3 is made up of 12 amino acids. Germline V gene sequence: CDR1 SGHNT, CDR2 YENEEA. Trimming took off 5 bases at V and 8 bases at J, with 12 bases between the two ends. The variable domain in full, with the rest retrieved from reference TRBV11-3 and TRBJ1-1, is EAGVVQSPRYKIIEKKQPVAFWCNPISGHNTLYWYLQNLGQGPELLIRYENEEAVDDSQLPKDRFSAERLKGVDSTLKIQPAELGDSAVYLCASSPGQDEAFFGQGTRLTVV.

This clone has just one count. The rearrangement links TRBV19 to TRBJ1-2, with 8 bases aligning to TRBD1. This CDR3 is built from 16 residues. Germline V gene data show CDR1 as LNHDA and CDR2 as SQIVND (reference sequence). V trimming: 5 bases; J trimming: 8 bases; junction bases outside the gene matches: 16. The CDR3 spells CASSFLRTGLSLGYTF. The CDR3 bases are TGTGCCAGTAGTTTTTTAAGGACAGGGCTTTCCCTCGGCTACACCTTC. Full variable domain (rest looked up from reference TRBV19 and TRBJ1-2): DGGITQSPKYLFRKEGQNVTLSCEQNLNHDAMYWYRQDPGQGLRLIYYSQIVNDFQKGDIAEGYSVSREKKESFPLTVTSAQKNPTAFYLCASSFLRTGLSLGYTFGSGTRLTVV.

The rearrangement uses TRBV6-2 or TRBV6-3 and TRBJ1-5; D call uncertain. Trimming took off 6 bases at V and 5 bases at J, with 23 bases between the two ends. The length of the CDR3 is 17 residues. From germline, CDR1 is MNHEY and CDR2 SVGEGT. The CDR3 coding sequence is TGTGCCAGCAGCACCCTCGTTAGTTTTACTTCCGATCAGCCCCAGCATTTT. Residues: CASSTLVSFTSDQPQHF.

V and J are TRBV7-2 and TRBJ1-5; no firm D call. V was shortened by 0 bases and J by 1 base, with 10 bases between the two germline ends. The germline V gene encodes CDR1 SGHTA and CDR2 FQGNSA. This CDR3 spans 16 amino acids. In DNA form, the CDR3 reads TGTGCCAGCAGCTTAGCGGGGTACAACAGCAATCAGCCCCAGCATTTT. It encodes CASSLAGYNSNQPQHF.

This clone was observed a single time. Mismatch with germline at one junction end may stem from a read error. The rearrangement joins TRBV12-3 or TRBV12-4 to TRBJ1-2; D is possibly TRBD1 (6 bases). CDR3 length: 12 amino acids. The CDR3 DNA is TGTGCCAGCAGTTTGGTAGGGGCCGGGGACATCTTC. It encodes CASSLVGAGDIF.

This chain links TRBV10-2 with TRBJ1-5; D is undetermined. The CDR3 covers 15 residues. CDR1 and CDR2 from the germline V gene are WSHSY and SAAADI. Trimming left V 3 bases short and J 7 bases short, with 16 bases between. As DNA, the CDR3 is TGCGCCAGCAGTGATAGGCTACCACGGGGACAGCCCCAGCATTTT. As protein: CASSDRLPRGQPQHF.